Shown below are 30 T cell receptor beta chains from a single sample sequenced in a study of tumor-infiltrating lymphocytes in primary liver carcinoma. Blood RNA originated from unsorted whole blood, with germline DNA additionally extracted. Total RNA amounting to around 530 ng was the source from which TCR beta cDNA was made with a constant-region primer. Slightly modified ARM-PCR with three nested multiplex PCR rounds yielded TCR beta libraries. Investigators reported that the first two PCR rounds, at around 11 cycles each, used TRBV1-TRBV30 forward primers with a C-beta reverse primer. MiXCR, run by TCRdb on the multiplex PCR reads, gives a single entry per CDR3 protein. The table lists approximately 330,000 distinct CDR3 sequences, around three fifths of them singletons, with 5.5% to 8% in the top ten. Sequenced material: peripheral blood. The receptors come from a man aged 40-50 years with primary liver carcinoma and hepatitis B virus infection.

The V gene is TRBV11-2, the J gene TRBJ2-6; D is possibly TRBD1 (6 bases). Germline V gene sequence: CDR1 SGHAT, CDR2 FQNNGV. The CDR3 totals 15 residues. V was clipped by 6 bases and J by 4 bases, with 13 bases between them. CDR3 DNA sequence: TGTGCCAGCAGTCCAGCAGGGGCGGGGGCCAACGTCCTGACTTTC. It yields the protein CASSPAGAGANVLTF.

V and J are TRBV6-5 and TRBJ2-7; D not resolved. The CDR3 spans 13 residues. The V and J ends lost 8 bases and 0 bases respectively, with 11 bases between them. Germline V gene sequence: CDR1 MNHEY, CDR2 SVGAGI. The CDR3, as DNA: TGTGCCAGCTGTGCACCTGGCTCCTACGAGCAGTACTTC. Its translation is CASCAPGSYEQYF.

The J gene is TRBJ2-1, the V gene TRBV5-8, with 16 bases aligning to TRBD2. The CDR3 consists of 18 residues. V shed 0 bases and J 6 bases; nucleotides not matched to a gene: 6. Germline V gives CDR1 SGHTS, CDR2 YDEGEE. The CDR3 loop is CASSLEGLAGGPFNEQFF. Written as DNA, the CDR3 is TGTGCCAGCAGCTTGGAGGGACTAGCGGGAGGGCCTTTCAATGAGCAGTTCTTC.

The chain couples TRBV18 to TRBJ2-5; 14 nucleotides align to TRBD2. This CDR3 is 19 amino acids long. The germline gives CDR1 KGHSH, CDR2 LQKENI. The V segment lost 3 bases and the J segment 5 bases; nucleotides outside the gene matches: 14. CDR3 protein: CASSPLRPTGTSGSETQYF. The DNA of the CDR3 is TGTGCCAGCTCACCTCTCCGGCCGACCGGGACTAGCGGGAGCGAGACCCAGTACTTC.

For this clonotype: This may arise from a read error, as a much more abundant clone is one base away. The rearrangement joins TRBV5-8 to TRBJ1-2; D gene unclear. The germline gives CDR1 SGHTS, CDR2 YDEGEE. The CDR3 loop spans 10 amino acids. The DNA for the CDR3 is TGTGACAGCAGCTTCTATGGCTACACCTTC. It specifies CDSSFYGYTF.

This clonotype came up many times. The rearrangement uses TRBV12-3 or TRBV12-4 and TRBJ2-7; D may match TRBD1 or TRBD2 (5 bases each). This CDR3 contains 14 residues. The V gene lost 3 bases and the J gene lost 7 bases, with 16 bases spanning the gap. The CDR3 reads CASSFGDPSMEQYF. Written as DNA, the CDR3 is TGTGCCAGCAGTTTTGGGGACCCTTCGATGGAGCAGTACTTC.

Concerning this clonotype: A much larger clone lies a single base off, so this may be a read error. V usage is TRBV29-1 and J usage is TRBJ1-2; D is undetermined. The CDR3 length is 13 residues. Germline values: CDR1 SQVTM, CDR2 ANQGSEA. Trimming shortened V by 0 bases and J by 1 base, and 6 bases separated the two germline ends. This chain's CDR3 is CSVEDGDNYGYTF. The CDR3 DNA sequence: TGCAGCGTTGAAGATGGGGATAACTATGGCTACACCTTC.

As regards this clonotype: The junction departs from the called germline gene at one end, perhaps through a read error. The chain has TRBV11-1 and TRBJ2-2; perhaps TRBD2 as D (7 bases). The CDR3 extends over 16 amino acids. Germline CDR1 reads SGHAT; CDR2 reads FQDESV (reference sequence). The CDR3 region is CASSQRGGRGSGGLFF. In DNA form, the CDR3 reads TGTGCCAGTAGCCAGAGGGGAGGCAGGGGATCGGGGGGGCTGTTTTTT.

This clonotype was recorded once. Given a much more abundant clone one base away, this may be a read error. Here the CDR3 omits its conserved ending phenylalanine or tryptophan, so a read error is the likely source. This chain uses TRBV10-1 with TRBJ2-3; D gene unclear. This CDR3 comprises 13 residues. The germline gives CDR1 WNHNN, CDR2 SYGVQD (reference sequence). The germline V and J ends were trimmed by 4 bases and 8 bases, with 13 bases remaining between them. The CDR3 DNA reads TGCGCCAGCAGTGCTGAAGGCTGGGGTACGCAGTATTTA. Its translation: CASSAEGWGTQYL.

The V call is TRBV11-2, the J call TRBJ2-7; 7 bases line up with TRBD1. The CDR3 is 16 residues long. The V gene's germline CDR1 is SGHAT and CDR2 FQNNGV. Trimming removed 9 bases from V and 2 bases from J; junction bases left unmatched: 16. CDR3 residues: CASRPKPQGQTYEQYF. CDR3 in DNA: TGTGCCAGTAGACCCAAACCACAGGGGCAAACCTACGAGCAGTACTTC.

The chain combines TRBV2 with TRBJ2-3; D possibly corresponds to TRBD2 (7 bases). The CDR3 covers 18 residues. Trimming took 7 bases from V and 1 from J, leaving 24 bases between them. Germline V gives CDR1 SNHLY, CDR2 FYNNEI. Here the CDR3 DNA reads TGTGCCAGCAAGTGGGGACTAACGGGGGAGGGGGGCACAGATACGCAGTATTTT. Translation: CASKWGLTGEGGTDTQYF.

This clonotype has just one count. The CDR3 end shows no conserved phenylalanine or tryptophan, and so a read error is likely. The V and J genes are TRBV12-3 or TRBV12-4 and TRBJ1-5; 11 bases fit TRBD1. V shed 5 bases and J 4 bases; nucleotides not matched to a gene: 16. The CDR3 is made up of 19 amino acids. Here the CDR3 DNA reads TGTGCCAGCAGTCCTCAGGGGGGACAGGGGGTTGGCTTTAATCAGCCCCAGCATTAT. This sequence encodes CASSPQGGQGVGFNQPQHY.

This clonotype was observed a single time. A much larger clone lies a single base off, so this may be a read error. This rearrangement joins TRBV29-1 to TRBJ1-2, with D possibly being TRBD1 (5 bases). CDR3 length equals 13 residues. CDR1 and CDR2 from the germline V gene are SQVTM and ANQGSEA. The CDR3 sequence is CSVEDGDDYDYTF. The CDR3, as DNA: TGCAGCGTTGAAGATGGGGACGACTATGACTACACCTTC.

This clonotype has more than one count but fewer than ten. The chain links TRBV6-6 to TRBJ2-7, with D hard to call. The CDR3 covers 15 residues. Germline CDR1 is MNHNY and CDR2 is SVGAGI (reference sequence). V gave up 0 bases and J gave up 2 bases, with 11 bases separating them. CDR3 DNA sequence: TGTGCCAGCAGTTACTCGTCGGCGGCTCCCTACGAGCAGTACTTC. Translation gives CASSYSSAAPYEQYF.

This chain uses TRBV11-2 with TRBJ2-7, with TRBD2 matching 8 bases. The CDR3 consists of 13 residues. Germline-derived CDR1 and CDR2 are SGHAT and FQNNGV. J lost 7 bases, V lost 4 bases, and 6 bases had no gene match. In DNA form, the CDR3 reads TGTGCCAGCAGCTCCGGGACTAGGGATGAGCAGTACTTC. It yields the protein CASSSGTRDEQYF. Filled out from reference TRBV11-2 and TRBJ2-7, the complete variable domain reads EAGVAQSPRYKIIEKRQSVAFWCNPISGHATLYWYQQILGQGPKLLIQFQNNGVVDDSQLPKDRFSAERLKGVDSTLKIQPAKLEDSAVYLCASSSGTRDEQYFGPGTRLTVT.

The chain has TRBV7-9 and TRBJ2-1; TRBD2 agrees at 7 bases. Germline V lookup: CDR1 SEHNR, CDR2 FQNEAQ (reference sequence). This CDR3 spans 15 amino acids. With V trimmed by 2 bases and J by 5 bases, 6 bases remained unmatched. CDR3 coding DNA: TGTGCCAGCAGCTTATCCAGCGGGGTAGACAATGAGCAGTTCTTC. As protein: CASSLSSGVDNEQFF.

The gene calls are TRBV10-3 and TRBJ2-7; 9 nucleotides line up with TRBD2. CDR3 size: 15 residues. Germline-derived CDR1 and CDR2 are ENHRY and SYGVKD. Trimming removed 2 bases from V and 6 bases from J; junction bases left unmatched: 8. CDR3: CAISEVLAGSGEQYF. CDR3 coding DNA: TGTGCCATCAGTGAGGTCCTAGCGGGATCGGGCGAGCAGTACTTC.

Worth noting for this clonotype: One junction end disagrees with the germline gene, perhaps due to a read error. The V gene is TRBV29-1, the J gene TRBJ2-7; D is possibly TRBD2 (7 bases). The CDR3 is 16 amino acids. Germline V gene data show CDR1 as SQVTM and CDR2 as ANQGSEA. CDR3 protein: CSVEGRDGGPSYEQYF. CDR3 nucleotide sequence: TGCAGCGTTGAAGGAAGGGACGGGGGGCCCTCCTACGAGCAGTATTTC.

Worth noting for this clonotype: The CDR3 ends on some other residue instead of the conserved phenylalanine or tryptophan, so this is likely a read error. This chain links TRBV10-2 with TRBJ2-7; 8 nucleotides agree with TRBD2. The CDR3 is made up of 15 amino acids. V was pared by 6 bases and J by 3 bases, with 10 bases of the junction left unmatched. Germline loops: CDR1 WSHSY, CDR2 SAAADI. The CDR3 DNA is TGCGCCAGCAGCGAGGGACTCGGGAGGGGCTACGAGCAGTACATC. Its translation: CASSEGLGRGYEQYI.

In the case of this clonotype: The final CDR3 position lacks the conserved phenylalanine or tryptophan, pointing to a likely read error. The V and J genes are TRBV11-2 and TRBJ2-7; 8 positions match TRBD1. The CDR3 is 14 residues long. Germline V lookup: CDR1 SGHAT, CDR2 FQNNGV. CDR3 DNA: TGTGCCAGCAACTTAGGGACAGGAGGCTACGAGCAGTACCTC. It specifies CASNLGTGGYEQYL.

The CDR3 nucleotides are TGTGCCAGCAGCCCCAGGCGGGATAGCCGAGATACGCAGTATTTT. Translation: CASSPRRDSRDTQYF. The chain is built from TRBV7-9 and TRBJ2-3; weak D call: TRBD2 (6 bases). The CDR3 covers 15 residues. V dropped 5 bases and J dropped 5 bases, with 17 bases sitting between them. Germline V CDR1 and CDR2: SEHNR, FQNEAQ (reference sequence).

Comments on this clonotype: Without the conserved terminal phenylalanine or tryptophan, this CDR3 likely stems from a read error. The chain couples TRBV11-2 to TRBJ2-3; D not resolved. Germline V lookup: CDR1 SGHAT, CDR2 FQNNGV. CDR3 length: 15 residues. CDR3 sequence reads: CVSSLGPRGTDTQYY. CDR3 DNA: TGTGTCAGCAGCTTAGGTCCCAGAGGCACAGATACGCAGTATTAT.

This clonotype has ten or more counts. The chain employs TRBV28 and TRBJ2-5; D gene unclear. V lost 4 bases, J lost 5 bases, and 5 bases lay in between. The germline V gene has CDR1 MDHEN and CDR2 SYDVKM. The CDR3 consists of 11 residues. This chain's CDR3 is CASSSTETQYF. In DNA form, the CDR3 reads TGTGCCAGCAGTTCGACTGAGACCCAGTACTTC. The variable domain in full, with the rest retrieved from reference TRBV28 and TRBJ2-5, is DVKVTQSSRYLVKRTGEKVFLECVQDMDHENMFWYRQDPGLGLRLIYFSYDVKMKEKGDIPEGYSVSREKKERFSLILESASTNQTSMYLCASSSTETQYFGPGTRLLVL.

In the case of this clonotype: Just one base apart from a much larger clone, this may be a read error. J is TRBJ1-4 and V is TRBV6-1, with 9 bases that match TRBD1. The CDR3 consists of 14 residues. Germline CDR1 reads MNHNS; CDR2 reads SASEGT. J lost 3 bases, V lost 10 bases, and 6 bases had no gene match. The CDR3 nucleotides are TGTGCCACCTCTAGACAGGGGGCTAATGAAAAACTGTTTTTT. This encodes CATSRQGANEKLFF.

This clonotype was observed a handful of times. This chain joins TRBV30 and TRBJ2-1; 10 bases match TRBD1. This CDR3 spans 14 amino acids. Germline CDR1 is GTSNPN and CDR2 is SVGIG (reference sequence). V was pared by 5 bases and J by 9 bases, with 10 bases of the junction left unmatched. CDR3 DNA sequence: TGTGCCTGGGACGGGGACAGGGGTGTAAGTGAGCAGTTCTTC. Protein sequence: CAWDGDRGVSEQFF.

This rearrangement joins TRBV5-1 to TRBJ2-5, with D possibly TRBD1 on 6 matching bases. Trimming pared 0 bases from V and 8 bases from J, leaving 17 bases between. Germline lookup yields CDR1 SGHRS and CDR2 YFSETQ. This CDR3 is 15 amino acids long. CDR3 in amino acids: CASSLANRVLDTQYF. DNA of the CDR3: TGCGCCAGCAGCTTGGCCAACAGGGTCCTGGATACCCAGTACTTC.

As for this clonotype: Being one base from a much bigger clone, this may be a read error. The CDR3 does not close with the conserved phenylalanine or tryptophan, likely indicating a read error. The chain has TRBV29-1 and TRBJ1-1; tentative D call: TRBD1 (5 bases). Germline assignment: CDR1 SQVTM and CDR2 ANQGSEA. The CDR3 is 13 amino acids. Trimming shortened V by 6 bases and J by 0 bases, and 11 bases separated the two germline ends. The CDR3 nucleotides are TGCAGCGTCTTGGGACGACTGAACACTGAAGCTTTCTAT. It translates to CSVLGRLNTEAFY.

This clonotype appeared many times. The rearrangement uses TRBV4-1 and TRBJ2-1; D might be TRBD2 (5 bases). Trimming removed 3 bases at V and 9 bases at J, with 21 bases between. Germline CDR1 MGHRA, CDR2 YSYEKL. This CDR3 comprises 16 residues. CDR3 region: CASSQQVTKIGGEQFF. In nucleotides, the CDR3 is TGCGCCAGCAGCCAGCAAGTGACTAAGATCGGTGGTGAGCAGTTCTTC.

This clonotype was recorded once. A much larger clone is a single base away; this may be a read error. This sequence joins TRBV14 and TRBJ2-1; 7 bases map to TRBD2. Germline CDR1 and CDR2: SGHDN and FVKESK. J was trimmed by 10 bases and V by 2 bases; bases with no gene match: 5. CDR3 size: 13 residues. The CDR3 spells CASSQLSREEQFF. CDR3 bases: TGTGCCAGCAGCCAACTATCGCGGGAGGAGCAGTTCTTC.

A note on this clonotype: A much larger clonotype is one base distant, so this may be a read error. The chain is built from TRBV12-3 or TRBV12-4 and TRBJ2-7, with a possible D match to TRBD2 (6 bases). This CDR3 comprises 13 residues. CDR3 DNA: TGTGGCAGCAGTCCCCGCGGACGGGGGGAGCAGTACTTC. Its translation is CGSSPRGRGEQYF.